This TCR beta chain was identified in a study of identical twins. Each CDR3 protein is one row after TCRdb ran MiXCR on the 5' RACE reads. The table includes approximately 490,000 distinct CDR3 sequences, around 24% detected once. The germline V gene has CDR1 WSHSY and CDR2 SAAADI. The V segment lost 6 bases and the J segment 5 bases; nucleotides outside the gene matches: 9. The CDR3 runs 14 residues. This sample also belongs to another study, concerning yellow fever vaccine responses in identical twins.

The sequence came from a woman in her late teens or twenties in good health. The chain links TRBV10-2 to TRBJ2-7; 8 bases map to TRBD1. Sequences were obtained from CD4+ T cells sorted from blood. The CDR3 sequence is CASRRTGSIDEQYF. The DNA of the CDR3 is TGCGCCAGCAGACGGACAGGGAGTATCGACGAGCAGTACTTC.